This TCR beta chain appears in the sequencing data of a study of OX40 agonist ivuxolimab in advanced cancers. Study-wide background: Each dose-escalation patient presented with hepatocellular carcinoma, melanoma, renal cell or head and neck cancer. Those enrolled were about 82% male, with a mean age of about 66 years and ages from about 20 to 80. Study results and limitations: Mean expanded clone counts were higher in CD8+ than CD4+ T cells.

Only in-frame clones appear in the TCRdb table, and some are missing; sequencing was by immunoSEQ multiplex PCR. This sample has about 18,000 clones, with roughly 84% found just once. CDR1 is MNHNY and CDR2 is SVGAGI in the germline V gene (reference sequence). The CDR3 covers 16 residues. V gave up 2 bases and J gave up 2 bases; unmatched junction bases: 8. Exclusion of a patient followed from autoimmune disease history or systemic immunosuppression. As for this clone: Its antigen is unidentified.

The sequence derives from an adult with an advanced solid tumor such as melanoma, head and neck, liver or kidney cancer. Specimen: CD4+ or CD8+ T cells sorted from blood, collected in a trial of the OX40 agonist ivuxolimab. V is TRBV6-6 and J is TRBJ1-1; 7 bases are shared with TRBD1. CDR3: CASSYPRTGTNTEAFF. CDR3 in DNA: TGTGCCAGCAGTTACCCCAGGACAGGAACTAACACTGAAGCTTTCTTT.